A single sample gave rise to the 20 T cell receptor beta chains below, sequenced in a study of shared clonotypes between healthy human individuals. Sequenced by immunoSEQ multiplex PCR; TCRdb stores in-frame clones only, minus some. The sample includes about 980,000 clones, 60% to 85% seen only once; the top ten take over 1.3%. The sequenced sample was memory CD4+ T cells sorted from blood. Documented subset: CD45RA-negative fraction. The origin of the receptors is a man between 18 and 29 years old in good health.

J is TRBJ1-2 and V is TRBV11-2, with D hard to call. The CDR3 totals 13 residues. V lost 8 bases and J lost 4, with 14 bases in between. From germline, CDR1 is SGHAT and CDR2 FQNNGV. The CDR3 loop is CASASGRGYGYTF. CDR3 sequence (DNA): TGTGCCAGCGCCAGCGGCCGGGGCTATGGCTACACCTTC.

This clone was observed a handful of times. The rearrangement joins TRBV12-5 to TRBJ1-5; a possible D gene is TRBD1 (5 bases). Germline V gene sequence: CDR1 LGHNT, CDR2 FRNRAP. Trimming shortened V by 5 bases and J by 3 bases, and 11 bases separated the two germline ends. The CDR3 totals 14 residues. The CDR3 sequence: CASGTRDPNQPQHF. The CDR3 nucleotides are TGTGCTAGTGGTACCCGGGACCCCAATCAGCCCCAGCATTTT.

The CDR3 protein is CATSRDVYNEQFF. CDR3 nucleotide sequence: TGTGCCACCAGCAGAGATGTGTACAATGAGCAGTTCTTC. The rearrangement joins TRBV15 to TRBJ2-1; D unresolved. Per germline, CDR1 LNHNV and CDR2 YYDKDF (reference sequence). The CDR3 is 13 residues long. Trimming removed 0 bases from V and 4 bases from J, with 4 bases in between.

The gene calls are TRBV6-5 and TRBJ2-7; no clear D. The CDR3 has 12 residues. V was shortened by 2 bases and J by 3 bases, with 5 bases between the two germline ends. Per germline, CDR1 MNHEY and CDR2 SVGAGI. The CDR3 is CASSYPHYEQYF. The CDR3 nucleotides read TGTGCCAGCAGTTACCCTCACTACGAGCAGTACTTC.

This chain connects TRBV19 to TRBJ2-2, with TRBD1 matching over 7 bases. CDR1 is LNHDA and CDR2 is SQIVND in the germline V gene (reference sequence). V dropped 4 bases and J dropped 3; count of bases not matched to a gene: 2. The CDR3 totals 14 residues. CDR3 residues: CASSNQGDTGELFF. Here the CDR3 DNA reads TGTGCCAGTAGTAACCAGGGGGACACCGGGGAGCTGTTTTTT.

The chain couples TRBV4-3 to TRBJ1-2; D gene uncertain. Germline V gene lookup returns CDR1 LGHNA and CDR2 YSLEER. The CDR3 extends over 15 amino acids. Trimming took off 1 base at V and 4 bases at J, with 13 bases between the two ends. The chain's CDR3 is CASSQGLAAGYGYTF. The CDR3 DNA reads as TGCGCCAGCAGCCAAGGGCTCGCGGCGGGCTATGGCTACACCTTC.

This clone was detected only once. The chain carries TRBV2 and TRBJ2-7; no reliable D call. Trimming pared 6 bases from V and 5 bases from J, leaving 17 bases between. CDR3 length equals 14 residues. Germline CDR1 SNHLY, CDR2 FYNNEI. CDR3 residues: CASRPDIVRHEQYF. CDR3 sequence (DNA): TGTGCCAGCAGGCCTGATATCGTGCGCCACGAGCAGTACTTC. Based on the CDR3 plus reference TRBV2 and TRBJ2-7, the full variable domain is EPEVTQTPSHQVTQMGQEVILRCVPISNHLYFYWYRQILGQKVEFLVSFYNNEISEKSEIFDDQFSVERPDGSNFTLKIRSTKLEDSAMYFCASRPDIVRHEQYFGPGTRLTVT.

This rearrangement joins TRBV5-1 to TRBJ1-1; unclear D gene. Germline CDR1 SGHRS, CDR2 YFSETQ. This CDR3 is 14 amino acids long. Trimming left V 2 bases short and J 0 bases short, with 8 bases between. CDR3 coding DNA: TGCGCCAGCAGCTTACTAACCATGAACACTGAAGCTTTCTTT. Residues: CASSLLTMNTEAFF. Full variable domain (remainder filled in from reference TRBV5-1 and TRBJ1-1): KAGVTQTPRYLIKTRGQQVTLSCSPISGHRSVSWYQQTPGQGLQFLFEYFSETQRNKGNFPGRFSGRQFSNSRSEMNVSTLELGDSALYLCASSLLTMNTEAFFGQGTRLTVV.

The rearrangement links TRBV5-6 to TRBJ2-3; D not resolved. Trimming cost V 2 bases and J 2 bases, with 12 bases left between them. Germline assignment: CDR1 SGHDT and CDR2 YYEEEE. This CDR3 is 15 amino acids long. The CDR3, as DNA: TGTGCCAGCAGCTTAGGCTCCCTACTCACAGATACGCAGTATTTT. Translated: CASSLGSLLTDTQYF. Based on the CDR3 plus reference TRBV5-6 and TRBJ2-3, the full variable domain is DAGVTQSPTHLIKTRGQQVTLRCSPKSGHDTVSWYQQALGQGPQFIFQYYEEEERQRGNFPDRFSGHQFPNYSSELNVNALLLGDSALYLCASSLGSLLTDTQYFGPGTRLTVL.

This sequence joins TRBV28 and TRBJ1-2, with 8 bases aligning to TRBD1. CDR1 and CDR2 (germline): MDHEN, SYDVKM. V shed 8 bases and J 7 bases; nucleotides not matched to a gene: 12. The CDR3 covers 14 residues. As DNA, the CDR3 is TGTGCCAGCGGAAGACAGGGGTTTATTACTGGCTACACCTTC. As protein: CASGRQGFITGYTF.

The chain carries TRBV9 and TRBJ2-5; 11 nucleotides agree with TRBD2. This CDR3 has 16 amino acids. The germline V gene encodes CDR1 SGDLS and CDR2 YYNGEE. With 3 bases clipped from V and 4 bases from J, the junction kept 8 bases outside the gene matches. CDR3 sequence (DNA): TGTGCCAGCAGCGGAGGGCGACTAGCGGGATTAGAGACCCAGTACTTC. This translates into CASSGGRLAGLETQYF.

The V gene is TRBV4-1, the J gene TRBJ2-3; 10 positions match TRBD2. Germline CDR1 reads MGHRA; CDR2 reads YSYEKL. The CDR3 length is 15 residues. Germline trimming cut 6 bases from V and 1 base from J; bases unmatched to any gene: 4. CDR3 sequence reads: CASRPTSGGTDTQYF. The CDR3 region has the DNA TGCGCCAGCAGACCTACTAGCGGGGGCACAGATACGCAGTATTTT.

The table lists this clone with a few counts. This sequence joins TRBV9 and TRBJ1-6; TRBD1 is a possible D gene (5 bases). CDR1 is SGDLS and CDR2 is YYNGEE in the germline V gene. V lost 4 bases and J lost 9, with 17 bases in between. This CDR3 is 15 amino acids long. This CDR3 reads CASSYGGDEVSPLHF. In DNA, the CDR3 is TGTGCCAGCAGCTACGGAGGGGACGAGGTTTCACCCCTCCACTTT. Using reference TRBV9 and TRBJ1-6 for the parts outside the CDR3, the full variable domain is DSGVTQTPKHLITATGQRVTLRCSPRSGDLSVYWYQQSLDQGLQFLIQYYNGEERAKGNILERFSAQQFPDLHSELNLSSLELGDSALYFCASSYGGDEVSPLHFGNGTRLTVT.

V usage is TRBV11-2 and J usage is TRBJ2-1, with 7 bases that match TRBD2. This CDR3 comprises 16 residues. The germline V gene encodes CDR1 SGHAT and CDR2 FQNNGV. Losses at the gene ends were 5 bases for V and 8 bases for J; bases not matched to a gene: 15. The CDR3 loop is CASSPSVAGAYDEQFF. CDR3 DNA: TGTGCCAGCAGCCCGAGCGTCGCGGGAGCTTACGATGAGCAGTTCTTC.

This clone was found once. The chain links TRBV4-2 to TRBJ1-5, with D possibly matching TRBD1 (5 bases). Trimming took off 0 bases at V and 0 bases at J, with 6 bases between the two ends. Germline V gene data show CDR1 as LGHNA and CDR2 as YNFKEQ. The CDR3 loop spans 15 amino acids. CDR3 nucleotide sequence: TGTGCCAGCAGCCAAGAGGGGGGTAGCAATCAGCCCCAGCATTTT. Protein: CASSQEGGSNQPQHF.

The V gene is TRBV30, the J gene TRBJ1-2; D may be TRBD1 (6 bases). Trimming removed 5 bases at V and 0 bases at J, with 13 bases between. Germline-derived CDR1 and CDR2 are GTSNPN and SVGIG (reference sequence). This CDR3 spans 14 amino acids. The CDR3 region has the DNA TGTGCCTGGGCAGGGGATGGAGCTAACTATGGCTACACCTTC. Translated: CAWAGDGANYGYTF.

This clone was seen just once. This chain joins TRBV7-2 and TRBJ1-6; maybe TRBD1 (5 bases). The CDR3 runs to 16 residues. CDR1 and CDR2 from the germline V gene are SGHTA and FQGNSA. Trimming cost V 4 bases and J 10 bases, with 20 bases left between them. The DNA of the CDR3 is TGTGCCAGCAGCTCAGCGGAGGGCGGGGGGAGATCACCCCTCCACTTT. This translates into CASSSAEGGGRSPLHF.

The rearrangement uses TRBV7-2 and TRBJ1-1; 7 bases line up with TRBD1. CDR1 is SGHTA, CDR2 FQGNSA, per germline. Trimming at V came to 3 bases and at J to 4 bases, leaving 8 bases not matched to a gene. The CDR3 sequence is 15 residues long. The CDR3 loop reads CASSLLQGKFTEAFF. In nucleotides, the CDR3 is TGTGCCAGCAGCTTGTTACAGGGGAAATTCACTGAAGCTTTCTTT.

DNA of the CDR3: TGTGCCAGCAGCTCCATTTCGACACCCGCGGCTGAAGCTTTCTTT. Translating it yields CASSSISTPAAEAFF. The chain uses TRBV5-6 and TRBJ1-1; no clear D gene. The CDR3 runs 15 residues. V shed 3 bases and J shed 6 bases, with 18 bases lying between them. CDR1 SGHDT and CDR2 YYEEEE come from the germline V gene.

The chain has TRBV28 and TRBJ1-1; 7 bases are shared with TRBD1. V gave up 4 bases and J gave up 1 base; unmatched junction bases: 3. CDR3 length: 14 residues. In germline, CDR1 is MDHEN, CDR2 SYDVKM. The CDR3 DNA follows: TGTGCCAGCAGTTCAGGGGGGGCGAACACTGAAGCTTTCTTT. It translates to CASSSGGANTEAFF.